This TCR beta chain was recovered during a study of human T cells and chemical hapten exposure. The study's findings and limits: Patch test score was positively correlated with the counts of TCRs that had expanded at PT1. Donors' alopecia may make their immune response differ from healthy people's.

Details on this clonotype: What it binds is not known.

Germline V lookup: CDR1 SEHNR, CDR2 FQNEAQ (reference sequence). There are 12 residues in the CDR3. Trimming at V came to 11 bases and at J to 5 bases, leaving 8 bases not matched to a gene. TCRdb independently ran MiXCR on the RACE reads; one entry per CDR3 protein. Among just over 80,000 distinct CDR3 sequences, roughly a tenth were seen once, and the ten largest hold roughly 4%. As to time point: patch test 1, 2 weeks after DPC sensitization. As to treatment: therapeutic diphenylcyclopropenone sensitization with weekly scalp DPC. The authors extracted total RNA from unfractionated whole blood. The source material was whole blood, sampled in connection with sensitization to the hapten diphenylcyclopropenone (DPC). The TCR sequence derives from a woman in her forties or fifties with alopecia areata. Some clones in this sample may be carry-over from other donors' samples. The chain combines TRBV7-9 with TRBJ2-7, with 8 bases lining up with TRBD2. DNA for the CDR3: TGTGCCGGGAGCGGGAGTGTCAACGAGCAGTACTTC. It is translated as CAGSGSVNEQYF. The variable domain in full, with the rest retrieved from reference TRBV7-9 and TRBJ2-7, is DTGVSQNPRHKITKRGQNVTFRCDPISEHNRLYWYRQTLGQGPEFLTYFQNEAQLEKSRLLSDRFSAERPKGSFSTLEIQRTEQGDSAMYLCAGSGSVNEQYFGPGTRLTVT.